One sample yielded the 2 T cell receptor beta chains listed below, sequenced in a study of cytomegalovirus exposure and HLA in healthy donors (dated by TCRdb to between 2016 and 2019). The library relied on the immunoSEQ multiplex PCR assay. Entries here come from immuneACCESS through TCRdb and include only in-frame sequences with V and J called. Some clones fail to appear in such tables; in the studies checked, an unresolved V gene covers under half of the shortfall, and the cause of the remainder is unknown. This sample holds approximately 170,000 clones; about 82% were observed only once. Approximately 2.3% of the sample goes to the ten largest clones. Sequenced input: PBMCs. The origin of the receptors is a man between 25 and 39 years old in good health and CMV-seropositive.

This chain joins TRBV30 and TRBJ2-7; a weak D match, TRBD1 (8 bases). The CDR3 loop spans 14 amino acids. Trimming removed 0 bases from V and 4 bases from J, with 13 bases in between. Germline CDR1 and CDR2: GTSNPN and SVGIG (reference sequence). In DNA, the CDR3 is TGTGCCTGGAGTGTTACAGGGGGGGCTTACGAGCAGTACTTC. This translates into CAWSVTGGAYEQYF. Full variable domain (missing parts from reference TRBV30 and TRBJ2-7): SQTIHQWPATLVQPVGSPLSLECTVEGTSNPNLYWYRQAAGRGLQLLFYSVGIGQISSEVPQNLSASRPQDRQFILSSKKLLLSDSGFYLCAWSVTGGAYEQYFGPGTRLTVT.

The rearrangement links TRBV2 to TRBJ2-3; TRBD1 agrees at 10 bases. After removal of 8 bases from V and 4 bases from J, the junction contained 9 bases not matched to a gene. The length of the CDR3 is 15 residues. From germline, CDR1 is SNHLY and CDR2 FYNNEI. CDR3 sequence: CASRLGTGVPDTQYF. The CDR3, as DNA: TGTGCCAGCCGCCTAGGGACAGGGGTACCAGATACGCAGTATTTT. Drawing the rest from reference TRBV2 and TRBJ2-3, the complete variable domain is EPEVTQTPSHQVTQMGQEVILRCVPISNHLYFYWYRQILGQKVEFLVSFYNNEISEKSEIFDDQFSVERPDGSNFTLKIRSTKLEDSAMYFCASRLGTGVPDTQYFGPGTRLTVL.